The T cell receptor (beta chain) under discussion was sequenced for a study of blood T cell repertoires in COVID-19. There are 14 residues in the CDR3. Losses at the gene ends were 4 bases for V and 7 bases for J; bases not matched to a gene: 7. Germline V CDR1 and CDR2: SGDLS, YYNGEE. Sequencing was performed with immunoSEQ multiplex PCR; in TCRdb, only in-frame clones are kept and a portion is missing. This table has roughly 250,000 clones, approximately 84% appearing once. The sequence was collected from a woman aged 80 or over with acute or convalescent COVID-19. The sample was peripheral blood. V usage is TRBV9 and J usage is TRBJ2-2, with TRBD2 matching 7 bases. The DNA for the CDR3 is TGTGCCAGCAGCCCCGGGCGGGGGTACGGGGAGCTGTTTTTT. It specifies CASSPGRGYGELFF.